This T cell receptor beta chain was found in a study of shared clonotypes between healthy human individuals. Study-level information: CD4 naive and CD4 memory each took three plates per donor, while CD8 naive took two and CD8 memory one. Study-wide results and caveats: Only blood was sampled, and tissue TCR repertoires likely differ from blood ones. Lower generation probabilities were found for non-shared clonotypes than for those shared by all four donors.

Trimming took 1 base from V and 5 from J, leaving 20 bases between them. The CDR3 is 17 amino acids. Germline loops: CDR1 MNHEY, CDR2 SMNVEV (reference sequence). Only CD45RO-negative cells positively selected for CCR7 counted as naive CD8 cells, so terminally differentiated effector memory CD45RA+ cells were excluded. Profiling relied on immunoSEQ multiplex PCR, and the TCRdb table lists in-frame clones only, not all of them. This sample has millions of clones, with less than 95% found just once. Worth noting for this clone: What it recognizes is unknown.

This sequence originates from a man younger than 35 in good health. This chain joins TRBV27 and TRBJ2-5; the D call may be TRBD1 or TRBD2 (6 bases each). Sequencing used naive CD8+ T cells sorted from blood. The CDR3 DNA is TGTGCCAGCAGTTTATGGGGGGCGTTGGGGAAGTTGGAGACCCAGTACTTC. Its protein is CASSLWGALGKLETQYF.